This entry lists 25 T cell receptor beta chains sequenced from one sample in a study of OX40 agonist ivuxolimab in advanced cancers. The protocol was immunoSEQ multiplex PCR, while the TCRdb copy is restricted to in-frame clones and leaves out a portion. Among more than 70,000 clones, 70% to 90% were seen once, and the ten largest hold about 9%. Specimen: CD4+ or CD8+ T cells sorted from blood, collected in a trial of the OX40 agonist ivuxolimab. Receptor source: an adult with an advanced solid tumor such as melanoma, head and neck, liver or kidney cancer.

The chain is built from TRBV5-1 and TRBJ1-2; the D is unclear. The length of the CDR3 is 16 residues. CDR1 is SGHRS, CDR2 YFSETQ, per germline. V lost 4 bases to trimming and J lost 4 bases, with 20 bases between them. The CDR3: CASSRNVDPRSYGYTF. The CDR3 bases are TGCGCCAGCAGCCGCAACGTCGACCCAAGGAGCTATGGCTACACCTTC.

V is TRBV4-1 and J is TRBJ2-3; no reliable D call. This CDR3 is built from 16 residues. Germline values: CDR1 MGHRA, CDR2 YSYEKL. V was pared by 0 bases and J by 2 bases, with 12 bases between. The DNA for the CDR3 is TGCGCCAGCAGCCAAGACCTCAGCGAACTCACAGATACGCAGTATTTT. The encoded protein is CASSQDLSELTDTQYF.

The J gene is TRBJ1-1, the V gene TRBV4-2; D not certain. There are 13 residues in the CDR3. CDR1 is LGHNA and CDR2 is YNFKEQ in the germline V gene. Trimming removed 3 bases from V and 0 bases from J, with 5 bases in between. The CDR3 coding sequence is TGTGCCAGCAGCCACGGTGTGAACACTGAAGCTTTCTTT. This codes for CASSHGVNTEAFF.

The rearrangement joins TRBV5-5 to TRBJ1-1; the D is unclear. The V gene's germline CDR1 is SGHKS and CDR2 YYEKEE (reference sequence). V gave up 0 bases and J gave up 1 base, with 7 bases separating them. This CDR3 is 14 amino acids long. CDR3 loop: CASSLGTWNTEAFF. The CDR3 region has the DNA TGTGCCAGCAGCTTGGGTACCTGGAACACTGAAGCTTTCTTT.

The chain recombines TRBV7-2 with TRBJ2-1; a weak D match, TRBD2 (6 bases). Trimming took off 2 bases at V and 0 bases at J, with 8 bases between the two ends. Looked up from germline, CDR1 is SGHTA and CDR2 is FQGNSA. The CDR3 runs to 15 residues. The CDR3 protein is CASSLLGGSYNEQFF. Written as DNA, the CDR3 is TGTGCCAGCAGCTTACTGGGGGGCTCCTACAATGAGCAGTTCTTC.

This clone has only a few counts. The genes are TRBV2 and TRBJ1-2; D not certain. V was cut by 2 bases and J by 5 bases, with 0 bases left in between. The CDR3 spans 10 residues. The germline gives CDR1 SNHLY, CDR2 FYNNEI. The CDR3 region is CASSEYGYTF. The CDR3 DNA reads as TGTGCCAGCAGTGAATATGGCTACACCTTC.

The rearrangement joins TRBV10-3 to TRBJ2-3, with D possibly TRBD2 on 7 matching bases. Germline CDR1 is ENHRY and CDR2 is SYGVKD. The length of the CDR3 is 16 residues. V gave up 6 bases and J gave up 1 base, with 17 bases separating them. This CDR3 is CAISPVGAGGTDTQYF. The CDR3 DNA sequence: TGTGCCATCAGCCCAGTGGGGGCGGGGGGCACAGATACGCAGTATTTT.

The chain employs TRBV7-6 and TRBJ1-4, with TRBD1 matching 8 bases. This CDR3 region has 16 residues. Germline CDR1 and CDR2: SGHVS and FNYEAQ. Germline trimming cut 0 bases from V and 8 bases from J; bases unmatched to any gene: 8. The CDR3 coding sequence is TGTGCCAGCAGCTTAGCGCCGCAGGGGGCAGGGGAAAAACTGTTTTTT. It specifies CASSLAPQGAGEKLFF.

The V gene is TRBV6-5, the J gene TRBJ2-7, with 8 bases fitting TRBD2. The germline V gene has CDR1 MNHEY and CDR2 SVGAGI. The CDR3 is 13 residues long. V was clipped by 6 bases and J by 4 bases; unmatched bases: 5. Here the CDR3 DNA reads TGTGCCAGCAGACGGGAGGGCCTGTACGAGCAGTACTTC. It codes for CASRREGLYEQYF.

The rearrangement joins TRBV5-4 to TRBJ2-1; no clear D. V was clipped by 4 bases and J by 6 bases, with 17 bases between them. From germline, CDR1 is SGHNT and CDR2 YYREEE (reference sequence). CDR3 length equals 15 residues. CDR3 DNA: TGTGCCAGCAGCCTCGGGCAGTCCCGTTCCAATGAGCAGTTCTTC. Translation gives CASSLGQSRSNEQFF.

The rearrangement joins TRBV6-4 to TRBJ2-3; D gene unclear. The ends were cut back, 2 bases at V and 6 bases at J, with 9 bases in the middle. The CDR3 length is 13 residues. The germline CDR1 and CDR2 sequences are MRHNA and SNTAGT. For the CDR3, the DNA is TGTGCCAGCAGTGACCGCCGGGCGGATACGCAGTATTTT. This encodes CASSDRRADTQYF.

The V call is TRBV18, the J call TRBJ2-5; D remains unclear. Germline lookup yields CDR1 KGHSH and CDR2 LQKENI. Trimming took off 2 bases at V and 0 bases at J, with 10 bases between the two ends. This CDR3 contains 15 residues. Written as DNA, the CDR3 is TGTGCCAGCTCACCATCCGGACGGAACCAAGAGACCCAGTACTTC. It specifies CASSPSGRNQETQYF.

The rearrangement joins TRBV7-9 to TRBJ2-7, with D hard to call. This CDR3 comprises 14 residues. The V end lost 1 base, the J end lost 5 bases, and 12 bases lay between the germline ends. Germline CDR1 reads SEHNR; CDR2 reads FQNEAQ (reference sequence). The CDR3 coding sequence is TGTGCCAGCAGCTTAGGGGCAGCTTGGGACGAGCAGTACTTC. Its translation is CASSLGAAWDEQYF. Full variable domain (rest looked up from reference TRBV7-9 and TRBJ2-7): DTGVSQNPRHKITKRGQNVTFRCDPISEHNRLYWYRQTLGQGPEFLTYFQNEAQLEKSRLLSDRFSAERPKGSFSTLEIQRTEQGDSAMYLCASSLGAAWDEQYFGPGTRLTVT.

By sample fraction, this clone is medium-sized. This rearrangement joins TRBV27 to TRBJ1-5; 12 nucleotides line up with TRBD1. Germline lookup yields CDR1 MNHEY and CDR2 SMNVEV (reference sequence). The CDR3 contains 18 residues. Losses at the gene ends were 2 bases for V and 5 bases for J; bases not matched to a gene: 10. This CDR3 reads CASSLGTGGSTIHQPQHF. In nucleotides, the CDR3 is TGTGCCAGCAGTTTAGGGACAGGGGGCTCAACTATCCATCAGCCCCAGCATTTT.

The chain combines TRBV21-1 with TRBJ2-7; the D call TRBD1 from the table was never checked on the DNA. TRBV21-1 is a pseudogene locus. The CDR3 is made up of 14 amino acids. The CDR3 protein is CASNPWDRGGEQYF. Written as DNA, the CDR3 is TGTGCCAGCAACCCCTGGGACAGGGGGGGGGAGCAGTACTTC.

The chain combines TRBV5-6 with TRBJ2-7; D is unclear. The CDR3 consists of 12 residues. Looked up from germline, CDR1 is SGHDT and CDR2 is YYEEEE. With 3 bases removed from V and 4 bases from J, the gap between germline ends came to 8 bases. The CDR3 spells CASSSEAYEQYF. The CDR3 region has the DNA TGTGCCAGCAGCTCCGAAGCTTACGAGCAGTACTTC. Full variable domain (rest looked up from reference TRBV5-6 and TRBJ2-7): DAGVTQSPTHLIKTRGQQVTLRCSPKSGHDTVSWYQQALGQGPQFIFQYYEEEERQRGNFPDRFSGHQFPNYSSELNVNALLLGDSALYLCASSSEAYEQYFGPGTRLTVT.

This clone was observed once. This chain uses TRBV18 with TRBJ1-3, with 7 bases identical to TRBD1. Germline V gene lookup returns CDR1 KGHSH and CDR2 LQKENI. The J segment lost 0 bases and the V segment lost 6 bases, leaving 11 bases of the junction unmatched. This CDR3 comprises 17 residues. DNA of the CDR3: TGTGCCAGCTCGAAACTACCGACAGGGATCTCTGGAAACACCATATATTTT. It translates to CASSKLPTGISGNTIYF.

The J gene is TRBJ1-1, the V gene TRBV5-1; 8 nucleotides match TRBD1. CDR3 length: 15 residues. Trimming removed 1 base from V and 4 bases from J; junction bases left unmatched: 6. Germline V lookup: CDR1 SGHRS, CDR2 YFSETQ. CDR3 region: CASSLSLTGATEAFF. Here the CDR3 DNA reads TGCGCCAGCAGCTTGTCACTGACAGGGGCCACTGAAGCTTTCTTT.

The chain uses TRBV2 and TRBJ2-2, with D uncertain. This CDR3 has 15 residues. Deletions cut 2 bases from V and 3 bases from J, with 10 bases between. The germline V gene has CDR1 SNHLY and CDR2 FYNNEI. The CDR3, as DNA: TGTGCCAGCAGTGAACACCGGGTAGACACCGGGGAGCTGTTTTTT. Its translation is CASSEHRVDTGELFF.

This chain connects TRBV28 to TRBJ2-1, with TRBD2 matching 10 bases. Per the germline V gene, CDR1 is MDHEN and CDR2 is SYDVKM. V lost 6 bases and J lost 4; bases outside the gene matches: 9. The CDR3 is 16 residues long. CDR3 nucleotides: TGTGCCAGCAGCCCCTGGCGGACTAGCGGTTACAATGAGCAGTTCTTC. Amino acid sequence: CASSPWRTSGYNEQFF.

This clone was detected once. CDR3 in amino acids: CASSINQETQYF. The CDR3 DNA follows: TGTGCCAGTAGTATCAATCAAGAGACCCAGTACTTC. The chain has TRBV19 and TRBJ2-5; D is uncertain. The ends were cut back, 3 bases at V and 2 bases at J, with 4 bases in the middle. Germline lookup yields CDR1 LNHDA and CDR2 SQIVND (reference sequence). The CDR3 is made up of 12 amino acids. Based on the CDR3 plus reference TRBV19 and TRBJ2-5, the full variable domain is DGGITQSPKYLFRKEGQNVTLSCEQNLNHDAMYWYRQDPGQGLRLIYYSQIVNDFQKGDIAEGYSVSREKKESFPLTVTSAQKNPTAFYLCASSINQETQYFGPGTRLLVL.

This chain joins TRBV4-1 and TRBJ2-7; D tentatively reads TRBD1 or TRBD2 (6 bases each). Trimming took 1 base from V and 5 from J, leaving 15 bases between them. Germline lookup yields CDR1 MGHRA and CDR2 YSYEKL. CDR3 length equals 15 residues. The CDR3 DNA follows: TGCGCCAGCAGCCAAGGGAGGTGGGGGGCCAACGAGCAGTACTTC. Encoded protein: CASSQGRWGANEQYF.

This rearrangement joins TRBV15 to TRBJ2-5, with TRBD2 matching over 8 bases. This CDR3 spans 15 amino acids. Germline CDR1 and CDR2: LNHNV and YYDKDF (reference sequence). Trimming removed 1 base from V and 9 bases from J; junction bases left unmatched: 10. The CDR3 region is CATSRAQRGPGAQYF. The CDR3, as DNA: TGTGCCACCAGCAGAGCCCAGCGGGGGCCGGGGGCCCAGTACTTC.

The chain carries TRBV25-1 and TRBJ1-4, with D unresolved. This CDR3 contains 15 residues. Germline-derived CDR1 and CDR2 are MGHDK and SYGVNS. The V end lost 1 base, the J end lost 0 bases, and 6 bases lay between the germline ends. For the CDR3, the DNA is TGTGCCAGCAGTGAATCCTGGCCAACTAATGAAAAACTGTTTTTT. Protein sequence: CASSESWPTNEKLFF. Drawing the rest from reference TRBV25-1 and TRBJ1-4, the complete variable domain is EADIYQTPRYLVIGTGKKITLECSQTMGHDKMYWYQQDPGMELHLIHYSYGVNSTEKGDLSSESTVSRIRTEHFPLTLESARPSHTSQYLCASSESWPTNEKLFFGSGTQLSVL.

The chain links TRBV28 to TRBJ2-7; TRBD1 aligns across 10 bases. V was pared by 5 bases and J by 4 bases, with 5 bases of the junction left unmatched. The CDR3 extends over 14 amino acids. CDR1 is MDHEN, CDR2 SYDVKM, per germline. The CDR3 sequence is CASSRTGGSYEQYF. The CDR3 DNA follows: TGTGCCAGCAGTCGGACAGGGGGTTCTTACGAGCAGTACTTC. Drawing the rest from reference TRBV28 and TRBJ2-7, the complete variable domain is DVKVTQSSRYLVKRTGEKVFLECVQDMDHENMFWYRQDPGLGLRLIYFSYDVKMKEKGDIPEGYSVSREKKERFSLILESASTNQTSMYLCASSRTGGSYEQYFGPGTRLTVT.